The rows below give T cell receptor beta chains drawn from one sample of a study of cytomegalovirus exposure and HLA in healthy donors. Measured with immunoSEQ multiplex PCR; TCRdb has only the in-frame clones, and not every one. Of fewer than 200,000 clones in the sample, about 80% were seen once. The sample comprised PBMCs. These receptors were obtained from a female donor in good health and CMV-seronegative. CDR3s include the opening cysteine and the closing phenylalanine or tryptophan. A D gene is named only where the DNA matches it firmly. Size tells how often a clone was seen (once, few, many) or the class of an expanded clone, and some rows leave it out.

D,size,V,J,DNA,CDR3
TRBD1,-,TRBV5-4,TRBJ1-2,TGTGCCAGCAGCCCGGACAGGGGGACCTATGGCTACACCTTC,CASSPDRGTYGYTF
TRBD1,-,TRBV7-8,TRBJ1-2,TGTGCCAGCAGCTTAGGGTGGGGGCAGGGGGCGACGAACTATGGCTACACCTTC,CASSLGWGQGATNYGYTF
-,-,TRBV7-8,TRBJ2-7,TGTGCCAGCAGCTTACGAGACTCGTCCTACGAGCAGTACTTC,CASSLRDSSYEQYF
-,once,TRBV30,TRBJ1-3,TGTGCCTGGAGTGTAGGGGCAGGGACAGGAAACACCATATATTTT,CAWSVGAGTGNTIYF
TRBD2,-,TRBV5-6,TRBJ2-7,TGTGCCAGCAGCTGGGGACTAGCGGGGACCGCGGGCACGTACTTC,CASSWGLAGTAGTYF
-,-,TRBV19,TRBJ1-5,TGTGCCAGTAGTGAGGTGTCGCATCAGCCCCAGCATTTT,CASSEVSHQPQHF
-,-,TRBV29-1,TRBJ1-1,TGCAGCGTTCAGGGTTCGACGCAGAACACTGAAGCTTTCTTT,CSVQGSTQNTEAFF
-,-,TRBV5-1,TRBJ1-1,TGCGCCAGCAGCTTAGTCCCCGGGACACAAAACACTGAAGCTTTCTTT,CASSLVPGTQNTEAFF
-,-,TRBV30,TRBJ1-6,TGTGCCTGGAGGCCGACAGGACCCGTAAATTCACCCCTCCACTTT,CAWRPTGPVNSPLHF
-,few,TRBV5-4,TRBJ1-1,TGTGCCAGCAGCTTGGAAGGGCGGGGGCTCACTGAAGCTTTCTTT,CASSLEGRGLTEAFF
TRBD1,-,TRBV29-1,TRBJ2-7,TGCAGCGTTGAGGGGACAGGAGGGCCCTACGAGCAGTACTTC,CSVEGTGGPYEQYF
TRBD1,-,TRBV18,TRBJ1-1,TGTGCCAGCTCACCGAACCCACAGGGGACCAGTGAAGCTTTCTTT,CASSPNPQGTSEAFF
TRBD1,-,TRBV30,TRBJ1-5,TGTGCCTGGAGGGACACAGGGGCCTACAATCAGCCCCAGCATTTT,CAWRDTGAYNQPQHF
TRBD1,-,TRBV19,TRBJ1-5,TGTGCCAGTAGTACGAAACAGGGGCCCCTTAATCAGCCCCAGCATTTT,CASSTKQGPLNQPQHF
TRBD2,-,TRBV2,TRBJ2-1,TGTGCCAGCAGTCAGACTAGCGGGGGGCTTAATGAGCAGTTCTTC,CASSQTSGGLNEQFF
TRBD1,-,TRBV30,TRBJ1-1,TGTGCCTGGAACGATCGACAGGGGGCGCAAACTGAAGCTTTCTTT,CAWNDRQGAQTEAFF
TRBD1,-,TRBV19,TRBJ1-2,TGTGCCAGCACACCCCCGGGACAGGGTCTTTCCTATGGCTACACCTTC,CASTPPGQGLSYGYTF
-,few,TRBV30,TRBJ2-2,TGTGCCTGGAGGGGCCGAAGGGGCTATCTGCCCTCGAACACCGGGGAGCTGTTTTTT,CAWRGRRGYLPSNTGELFF
TRBD2,-,TRBV11-3,TRBJ2-5,TGTGCCAGCAGCTGGGGGACTAGCGGGATGGAGGTGGAGACCCAGTACTTC,CASSWGTSGMEVETQYF
TRBD2,once,TRBV7-9,TRBJ2-1,TGTGCCAGCAGCTACAGCGGGAGACATGAGCAGTTCTTC,CASSYSGRHEQFF
-,-,TRBV15,TRBJ1-2,TGTGCCACCAGCAGAGAGGAACAGCCACAATTCTATGGCTACACCTTC,CATSREEQPQFYGYTF
-,-,TRBV5-8,TRBJ1-2,TGTGCCAGCAGCCGGAAGGACTTGTCTGGCTATGGCTACACCTTC,CASSRKDLSGYGYTF
TRBD2,-,TRBV13,TRBJ2-2,TGTGCCAGCAGGCTCGGACTAGCGCCCACCGGGGAGCTGTTTTTT,CASRLGLAPTGELFF
TRBD1,-,TRBV30,TRBJ1-1,TGTGCCTGGAGCGGGGGGGGACAGGGCAGGACTGAAGCTTTCTTT,CAWSGGGQGRTEAFF
-,-,TRBV5-6,TRBJ2-7,TGTGCCAGCAGCCGGGGACTTTTTTACGAGCAGTACTTC,CASSRGLFYEQYF
TRBD2,-,TRBV6-6,TRBJ2-7,TGTGCCAGCAGCGGCAGTAGCGGGCGGTCCTACGAGCAGTACTTC,CASSGSSGRSYEQYF
-,-,TRBV6-4,TRBJ1-5,TGTGCCAGCGGGGAGGGGACGTATAGCAATCAGCCCCAGCATTTT,CASGEGTYSNQPQHF
-,-,TRBV5-8,TRBJ2-3,TGTGCCAGCAGCCCTTTCCAGGGTCACGCGGATACGCAGTATTTT,CASSPFQGHADTQYF
-,-,TRBV30,TRBJ2-3,TGTGCCGGCTCGACTGGGCCGGGGGCGCAGTATTTT,CAGSTGPGAQYF
TRBD1,-,TRBV5-1,TRBJ1-1,TGCGCCAGCAGTTATACAGGGGAGACTGAAGCTTTCTTT,CASSYTGETEAFF
-,few,TRBV7-2,TRBJ1-2,TGTGCCAGCAGCTTCGGGTATTCGGGAAGGGCGAAGGGCTACACCTTC,CASSFGYSGRAKGYTF
-,-,TRBV2,TRBJ1-5,TGTGCCAGCAGTGGACAGTCGGAGAATCAGCCCCAGCATTTT,CASSGQSENQPQHF
TRBD2,-,TRBV29-1,TRBJ2-5,TGCAGCGCCCAATGGGCTAGCGGCCTAAACTCCCAAGAGACCCAGTACTTC,CSAQWASGLNSQETQYF
-,-,TRBV5-1,TRBJ2-2,TGCGCCAGCAGCTTGCGGGAAAACACCGGGGAGCTGTTTTTT,CASSLRENTGELFF
-,-,TRBV18,TRBJ2-6,TGTGCCAGCTCACCAATACCGGCTGGAGACCGAAGCTCTGGGGCCAACGTCCTGACTTTC,CASSPIPAGDRSSGANVLTF
-,-,TRBV5-4,TRBJ2-5,TGTGCCAGCGGCGTTCAAAATGCGGATCAAGAGACCCAGTACTTC,CASGVQNADQETQYF
-,few,TRBV19,TRBJ1-1,TGTGCCAGTAACTCCCCACTTGTCACTGAAGCTTTCTTT,CASNSPLVTEAFF
-,-,TRBV19,TRBJ1-1,TGTGCCAGTAGTATAACGTCCAGGAATGAAGCTTTCTTT,CASSITSRNEAFF
TRBD1,few,TRBV2,TRBJ1-5,TGTGCCAGCGGCGCAGGACAGGGTACTCAGCCCCAGCATTTT,CASGAGQGTQPQHF
TRBD1,-,TRBV10-3,TRBJ2-1,TGTGCCATCATGGGCAGGGGGTCGATCAATGAGCAGTTCTTC,CAIMGRGSINEQFF
-,-,TRBV5-1,TRBJ1-1,TGCGCCAGCAGCTTGGAGGGAGCGAACACTGAAGCTTTCTTT,CASSLEGANTEAFF
-,-,TRBV6-1,TRBJ2-3,TGTGCCAGCAGTTTGGGGGCGGGCACAGATACGCAGTATTTT,CASSLGAGTDTQYF
TRBD1,-,TRBV10-1,TRBJ1-6,TGCGCCAGTTCGGCAGGGGGTTCACCCCTCCACTTT,CASSAGGSPLHF
-,-,TRBV2,TRBJ1-2,TGTGCCAGCACCCCCCTCTCCGCTAACTATGGCTACACCTTC,CASTPLSANYGYTF